These T cell receptor beta chains were read from a single sample in a study of OX40 agonist ivuxolimab in advanced cancers. Method: immunoSEQ multiplex PCR; TCRdb's copy keeps in-frame clones and lacks some. The data show 82,000 or so clones, around nine tenths seen once. The sample consisted of CD4+ or CD8+ T cells sorted from blood, taken in a trial of the OX40 agonist ivuxolimab. These receptors originate from an adult with an advanced solid tumor such as melanoma, head and neck, liver or kidney cancer. Each CDR3 is given with its conserved first and last residue. The D gene is left open where the match is weak. Rows may omit the clone size; those that give it use once, few, many or a size class.

TRBV30	.	TRBJ2-5	TRBD2	CAWRAGGPETQYF	TGTGCCTGGAGGGCGGGAGGACCGGAGACCCAGTACTTC
TRBV9	.	TRBJ1-4	.	CASSVDSTNEKLFF	TGTGCCAGCAGCGTAGACTCAACTAATGAAAAACTGTTTTTT
TRBV9	.	TRBJ2-5	TRBD2	CASSPLAGGPQYF	TGTGCCAGCAGCCCCCTAGCGGGAGGCCCCCAGTACTTC
TRBV9	.	TRBJ2-2	.	CASRERGVNGELFF	TGTGCCAGCAGAGAACGAGGGGTGAACGGGGAGCTGTTTTTT
TRBV18	.	TRBJ1-5	.	CASSPGGYSNQPQHF	TGTGCCAGCTCACCAGGTGGATATAGCAATCAGCCCCAGCATTTT
TRBV11-2	.	TRBJ2-2	.	CASSRLRDTGELFF	TGTGCCAGCAGCCGACTCAGAGACACCGGGGAGCTGTTTTTT
TRBV28	.	TRBJ2-7	.	CASSRRTVYEQYF	TGTGCCAGCAGCCGTCGGACAGTGTACGAGCAGTACTTC
TRBV7-8	.	TRBJ2-3	.	CASSFDHSDTQYF	TGTGCCAGCAGCTTCGACCATTCAGATACGCAGTATTTT
TRBV10-3	.	TRBJ2-7	.	CASSYFVDRSYEQYF	TGTGCCAGCAGTTATTTCGTCGACAGATCCTACGAGCAGTACTTC
TRBV5-5	.	TRBJ2-6	.	CASSSRGSPGANVLTF	TGTGCCAGCAGCTCCCGGGGCTCCCCAGGGGCCAACGTCCTGACTTTC
TRBV6-1	.	TRBJ2-1	.	CASSVNRDEQFF	TGTGCCAGCAGTGTTAACCGGGACGAGCAGTTCTTC
TRBV7-9	.	TRBJ1-4	TRBD1	CASSPGQGEYAEKLFF	TGTGCCAGCAGCCCCGGACAGGGAGAGTATGCTGAAAAACTGTTTTTT
TRBV19	.	TRBJ2-3	TRBD2	CASSLGLAASTDTQYF	TGTGCCAGTAGCCTTGGACTAGCAGCAAGCACAGATACGCAGTATTTT
TRBV10-1	few	TRBJ1-5	.	CARPPGLGQPQHF	TGCGCCAGACCCCCAGGGCTCGGTCAGCCCCAGCATTTT
TRBV6-1	.	TRBJ2-7	.	CASSLRDSAIYEQYF	TGTGCCAGCAGTCTGCGGGACTCCGCCATATACGAGCAGTACTTC
TRBV5-1	.	TRBJ2-5	TRBD2	CASSLGASGNRETQYF	TGCGCCAGCAGCTTGGGGGCTAGCGGGAATCGAGAGACCCAGTACTTC
TRBV5-8	.	TRBJ2-3	TRBD1	CASSTGTGVGTDTQYF	TGTGCCAGCAGCACTGGGACAGGGGTAGGCACAGATACGCAGTATTTT
TRBV28	.	TRBJ1-4	TRBD1	CASSSGQGKEKLFF	TGTGCCAGCAGTTCGGGACAGGGTAAAGAAAAACTGTTTTTT